The rows below give T cell receptor beta chains drawn from one sample of a study of spatial heterogeneity in lung cancer. TCRdb reanalysed the 5' RACE reads using MiXCR and keeps one entry per CDR3 protein. Of more than 50,000 distinct CDR3 sequences listed, around 7% are singletons. Sequences were derived from PBMCs, sampled at surgery. The receptors were sampled from a female donor with early-stage non-small cell lung cancer. CDR3s include the opening cysteine and the closing phenylalanine or tryptophan. Each record gives: V gene, J gene, D gene, clone size, CDR3 DNA, CDR3 protein. The D gene is left open where the match is weak. Clone size is shown for a subset of rows, as once, few, many or a class of expanded clone.

V: TRBV6-5; J: TRBJ1-1; D: -; size: -; DNA: TGTGCCAGCAGATTCTTGGACGGTGGTGCTTTCTTT; CDR3: CASRFLDGGAFF
V: TRBV6-5; J: TRBJ1-3; D: -; size: -; DNA: TGTGCCAGCAGCCCCACGTCTGGAAACACCATATATTTT; CDR3: CASSPTSGNTIYF
V: TRBV19; J: TRBJ2-3; D: -; size: many; DNA: TGTGCCAGTAGTATTGGGACGAGCACAGATACGCAGTATTTT; CDR3: CASSIGTSTDTQYF
V: TRBV9; J: TRBJ2-3; D: TRBD1; size: -; DNA: TGTGCCAGCAGCGTGGGACAGGGGCGTCTTCCCACAGATACGCAGTATTTT; CDR3: CASSVGQGRLPTDTQYF
V: TRBV5-6; J: TRBJ1-6; D: -; size: few; DNA: TGTGCCAGCACTCTCAGGGGTTCACCCCTCCACTTT; CDR3: CASTLRGSPLHF
V: TRBV9; J: TRBJ1-1; D: TRBD1; size: many; DNA: TGTGCCAGCAGCCCTTACAGGGGAAACACTGAAGCTTTCTTT; CDR3: CASSPYRGNTEAFF
V: TRBV10-3; J: TRBJ2-1; D: -; size: many; DNA: TGTGCCATCAGTGAACTAGGAAATGAGCAGTTCTTC; CDR3: CAISELGNEQFF
V: TRBV29-1; J: TRBJ1-4; D: TRBD1; size: many; DNA: TGCAGCGTTTTCCAGGGGGCTGGCGAAAAACTGTTTTTT; CDR3: CSVFQGAGEKLFF
V: TRBV20-1; J: TRBJ2-7; D: TRBD2; size: -; DNA: TGCAGTGCTAACCCTCTAGCGGGGAGGCTCAGGGAGCAGTACTTC; CDR3: CSANPLAGRLREQYF
V: TRBV20-1; J: TRBJ1-2; D: TRBD1; size: many; DNA: TGCAGTGCTGCAACGACAGGGTTATACTATGGCTACACCTTC; CDR3: CSAATTGLYYGYTF